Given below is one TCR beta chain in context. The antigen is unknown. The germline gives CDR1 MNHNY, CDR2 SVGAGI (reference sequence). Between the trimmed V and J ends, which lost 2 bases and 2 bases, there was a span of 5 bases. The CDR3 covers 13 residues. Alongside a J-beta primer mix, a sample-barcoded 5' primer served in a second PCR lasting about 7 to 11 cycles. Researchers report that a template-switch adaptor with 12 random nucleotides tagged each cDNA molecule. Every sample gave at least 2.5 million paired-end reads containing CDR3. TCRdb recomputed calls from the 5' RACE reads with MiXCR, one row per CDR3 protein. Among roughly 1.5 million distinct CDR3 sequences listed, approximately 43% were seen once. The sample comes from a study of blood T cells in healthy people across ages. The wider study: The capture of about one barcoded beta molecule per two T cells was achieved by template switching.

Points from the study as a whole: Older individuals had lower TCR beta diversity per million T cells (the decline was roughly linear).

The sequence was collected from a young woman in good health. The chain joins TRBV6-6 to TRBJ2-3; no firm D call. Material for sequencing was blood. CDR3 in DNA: TGTGCCAGCAGTTACGTCCTCACAGATACGCAGTATTTT. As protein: CASSYVLTDTQYF.